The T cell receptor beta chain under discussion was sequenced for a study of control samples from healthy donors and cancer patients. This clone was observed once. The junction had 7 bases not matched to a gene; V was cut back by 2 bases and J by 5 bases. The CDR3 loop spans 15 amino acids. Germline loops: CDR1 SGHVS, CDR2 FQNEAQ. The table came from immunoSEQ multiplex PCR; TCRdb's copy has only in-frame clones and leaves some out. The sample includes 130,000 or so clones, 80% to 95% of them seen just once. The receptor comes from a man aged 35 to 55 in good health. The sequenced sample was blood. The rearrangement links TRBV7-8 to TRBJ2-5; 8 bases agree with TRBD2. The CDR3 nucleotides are TGTGCCAGCAGCTTAAGCGGGGGCTCCTGGGAGACCCAGTACTTC. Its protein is CASSLSGGSWETQYF.